This T cell receptor (beta chain) was obtained from a study of control samples from healthy donors and cancer patients. The germline V gene has CDR1 SGHDT and CDR2 YYEEEE. This CDR3 spans 12 amino acids. Data came from immunoSEQ multiplex PCR; TCRdb stores just in-frame clones and leaves some out. Seen here are around 200,000 clones, approximately 95% observed once, and the top ten hold roughly 1.5%. As concerns this clone: At one of its ends the junction is not consistent with the germline gene, which may arise from a read error.

The sequencing sample was made of blood. J is TRBJ2-1 and V is TRBV5-6; the D is unclear. The sequence was obtained from a man between 18 and 35 years old in good health. The CDR3 protein is CASTLGYNEQFF. CDR3 in DNA: TGTGCCAGCACCTTGGGATACAATGAGCAGTTCTTC.